This is a list of T cell receptor beta chains from one sample in a study of response to subunit inactivated influenza vaccine. TCRdb redid the calling of the RT-PCR reads with MiXCR, one entry per CDR3 protein. The repertoire has about 570,000 distinct CDR3 sequences, 10% to 12% of them found once; the top ten carry 8% to 13%. These same data were also listed under a study on T cells expressing NK-cell markers.

Sequenced material: PBMCs from blood, taken on the day of vaccination. All receptors derive from a man aged 50-59 years who received an inactivated influenza vaccine. Each CDR3 is given with its conserved first and last residue. A D gene is named only where the DNA matches it firmly. Not all rows give a size; the values are once, few, many and, for expanded clones, a class.

TRBJ2-3	TRBV7-2	TRBD1	many	TGCGCCAGCAGCTCAGGGGGCGGCACAGATACGCAGTATTTT	CASSSGGGTDTQYF
TRBJ2-7	TRBV6-2/TRBV6-3	TRBD2	few	TGTGCCAGCAGTAGACTGGGACTAGCGAAGAGGGAGCAGTACTTC	CASSRLGLAKREQYF
TRBJ2-1	TRBV6-2/TRBV6-3	TRBD2	many	TGTGCCAGCAGTTACTCGGGAGGGGAGCAGTTCTTC	CASSYSGGEQFF
TRBJ2-1	TRBV11-1	NA	NA	TGTGCCAGCCGTACTGGGAAGGCCTATAGCTCCTACAATGAGCAGTTCTTC	CASRTGKAYSSYNEQFF
TRBJ2-4	TRBV20-1	TRBD1	NA	TGCAGTGCTAGGGCTACGACAGGGGGCGGTGTCATTCAGTACTTC	CSARATTGGGVIQYF
TRBJ2-3	TRBV4-1	NA	NA	TGCGCCAGCAGCCAAGATGGGGCAGGGGCAGATACGCAGTATTTT	CASSQDGAGADTQYF
TRBJ2-2	TRBV4-1	NA	NA	TGCGCCAGCAGCCAAGACAGGGGTCTCCCCGGGGAGCTGTTTTTT	CASSQDRGLPGELFF
TRBJ2-2	TRBV12-3/TRBV12-4	NA	many	TGTGCCAGCAGTTTTGGGACCCGGAACACCGGGGAGCTGTTTTTT	CASSFGTRNTGELFF
TRBJ2-1	TRBV6-5	NA	many	TGTGCCAGCAGTTATAGCCTAGTAAATGAGCAGTTCTTC	CASSYSLVNEQFF
TRBJ2-1	TRBV9	NA	NA	TGTGCCAGCAGCGAGACGGGCTCCTACAATGAGCAGTTCTTC	CASSETGSYNEQFF
TRBJ1-5	TRBV20-1	NA	NA	TGCAGTGCTGGGGACGGGGATCAGCCCCAGCATTTT	CSAGDGDQPQHF
TRBJ1-1	TRBV27	TRBD1	few	TGTGCCAGCAGTCCCTCGACAGGGGGGTACACTGAAGCTTTCTTT	CASSPSTGGYTEAFF
TRBJ2-1	TRBV10-2	NA	NA	TGCGCCAGCAGTGATTACAGGGTCATGGGCGAGCAGTTCTTC	CASSDYRVMGEQFF
TRBJ2-2	TRBV6-1	TRBD2	few	TGTGCCAGCAGATGGGCAGCGGGATCGAACGGGGAGCTGTTTTTT	CASRWAAGSNGELFF
TRBJ1-3	TRBV18	NA	NA	TGTGCCAGCTCACCAACGCAGGGCCCAGGAAACACCATATATTTT	CASSPTQGPGNTIYF
TRBJ2-7	TRBV28	TRBD1	NA	TGTGCCGCCACGCCCGGGACAGGCAGCTACGAGCAGTACTTC	CAATPGTGSYEQYF
TRBJ2-5	TRBV15	NA	NA	TGTGCCACCAGCAGAGGAGTCCAAGAGACCCAGTACTTC	CATSRGVQETQYF
TRBJ2-2	TRBV4-3	NA	few	TGCGCCAGCAGCCAAGATTTCGGCGGGGAGCTGTTTTTT	CASSQDFGGELFF
TRBJ2-2	TRBV12-3/TRBV12-4	NA	few	TGTGCCAGCAGTTCCGGGACACCGGCTCTCGGGGAGCTGTTTTTT	CASSSGTPALGELFF
TRBJ2-7	TRBV7-8	TRBD1	NA	TGTGCCAGCAGCCTCGATCCCCGGGACAGGGCGTACTTC	CASSLDPRDRAYF
TRBJ2-7	TRBV12-3/TRBV12-4	NA	few	TGTGCCAGCAGTCGCACGATTGGGCAGGGCTACGAGCAGTACTTC	CASSRTIGQGYEQYF
TRBJ2-5	TRBV5-5	TRBD2	NA	TGTGCCAGCAGCCTGGGGACTAGCGGGGGGACCCAAGAGACCCAGTACTTC	CASSLGTSGGTQETQYF
TRBJ2-1	TRBV7-2	TRBD1	few	TGTGCCAGCATGGACAGGACGTACAATGAGCAGTTCTTC	CASMDRTYNEQFF
TRBJ1-6	TRBV28	NA	NA	TGTGCCAGCAGTTTTGTCCCTAATTCACCCCTCCACTTT	CASSFVPNSPLHF
TRBJ2-1	TRBV29-1	NA	many	TGCAGCGTTGGCCTAAATGAGCAGTTCTTC	CSVGLNEQFF
TRBJ2-3	TRBV10-2	NA	NA	TGCGCCAGCCGACACTCAGATACGCAGTATTTT	CASRHSDTQYF
TRBJ2-3	TRBV20-1	NA	few	TGCAGTGCTAGTACTCCTTCCGGATGGCGGACGCAGTATTTT	CSASTPSGWRTQYF
TRBJ2-7	TRBV18	NA	few	TGTGCCAGCTCGGATGGGACGCACGAGCAGTACTTC	CASSDGTHEQYF
TRBJ2-1	TRBV2	NA	many	TGTGCCAGCAGTGTGGAGGGTAGCTCCTACAATGAGCAGTTCTTC	CASSVEGSSYNEQFF
TRBJ2-7	TRBV15	TRBD1	NA	TGTGCCACCAGCAGAGGAATACAGGGGTCCGCCTACGAGCAGTACTTC	CATSRGIQGSAYEQYF
TRBJ1-1	TRBV10-3	NA	few	TGTGCCATCAGTCCGGACGGTGGAGCTGCAGCTTTCTTT	CAISPDGGAAAFF
TRBJ2-1	TRBV20-1	NA	many	TGCAGTGCTAGAGAGCATTGGGCGGGTGGGACCTACAATGAGCAGTTCTTC	CSAREHWAGGTYNEQFF
TRBJ2-7	TRBV6-2/TRBV6-3	TRBD2	few	TGTGCCAGCAGAAGACATAGCGGGAGGGTCTACGAGCAGTACTTC	CASRRHSGRVYEQYF
TRBJ2-2	TRBV7-8	NA	few	TGTGCCACCTCGCCCGGGAGAAACACCGGGGAGCTGTTTTTT	CATSPGRNTGELFF
TRBJ2-2	TRBV6-2/TRBV6-3	NA	many	TGTGCCAGCAGTTTGACAGTGACCGGGGAGCTGTTTTTT	CASSLTVTGELFF
TRBJ2-3	TRBV3-1	NA	NA	TGTGCCAGCAGCCAAGACACGATTGGGCGTGGTACGCAGTATTTT	CASSQDTIGRGTQYF
TRBJ1-2	TRBV11-1	NA	many	TGTGCCAGCAGCTGGGGACACAGCTATGGCTACACCTTC	CASSWGHSYGYTF
TRBJ2-7	TRBV19	TRBD1	few	TGTGCCAGTAGCCGAACAGGGGCGCTATCCTACGAGCAGTACTTC	CASSRTGALSYEQYF
TRBJ2-1	TRBV4-3	TRBD2	few	TGCGCCAGCAGCCAAGCTAGCGGCCCCTACAATGAGCAGTTCTTC	CASSQASGPYNEQFF
TRBJ2-7	TRBV20-1	NA	NA	TGCAGTGCTAGTCTGACGACCCAGGACGAGCAGTACTTC	CSASLTTQDEQYF
TRBJ2-7	TRBV5-5	NA	NA	TGTGCCAGCAGCTTGGAGGGCCCTAGCGAGCAGTACTTC	CASSLEGPSEQYF
TRBJ2-6	TRBV12-3/TRBV12-4	NA	few	TGTGCCAGCAGTTTAGTAGTGCGGGGTGCCGGGGCCAACGTCCTGACTTTC	CASSLVVRGAGANVLTF